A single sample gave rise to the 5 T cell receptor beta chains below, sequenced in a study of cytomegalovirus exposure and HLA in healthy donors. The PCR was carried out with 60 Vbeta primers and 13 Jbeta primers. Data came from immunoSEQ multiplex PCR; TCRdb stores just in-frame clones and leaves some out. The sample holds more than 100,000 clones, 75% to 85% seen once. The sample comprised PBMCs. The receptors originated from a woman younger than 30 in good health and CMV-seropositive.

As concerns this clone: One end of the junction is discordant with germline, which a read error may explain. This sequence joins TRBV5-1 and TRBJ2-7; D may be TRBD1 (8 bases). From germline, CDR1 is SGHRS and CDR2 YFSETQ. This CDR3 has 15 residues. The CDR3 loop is CACSTGGTGGYEQYF. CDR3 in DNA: TGCGCCTGCAGCACCGGGGGGACAGGTGGCTACGAGCAGTACTTC.

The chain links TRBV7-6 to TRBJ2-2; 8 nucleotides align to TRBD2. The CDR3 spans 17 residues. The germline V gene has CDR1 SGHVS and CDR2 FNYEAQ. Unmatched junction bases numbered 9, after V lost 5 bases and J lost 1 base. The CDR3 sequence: CASSPRAGTRNTGELFF. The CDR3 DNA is TGTGCCAGCAGCCCCAGAGCCGGGACTAGGAACACCGGGGAGCTGTTTTTT.

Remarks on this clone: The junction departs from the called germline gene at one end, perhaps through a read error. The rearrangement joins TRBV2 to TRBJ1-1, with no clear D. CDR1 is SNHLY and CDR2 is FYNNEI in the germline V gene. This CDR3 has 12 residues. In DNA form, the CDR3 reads TGCCTAGGAAGGATAATGAACACTGAAGCTTTCTTT. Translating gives CLGRIMNTEAFF.

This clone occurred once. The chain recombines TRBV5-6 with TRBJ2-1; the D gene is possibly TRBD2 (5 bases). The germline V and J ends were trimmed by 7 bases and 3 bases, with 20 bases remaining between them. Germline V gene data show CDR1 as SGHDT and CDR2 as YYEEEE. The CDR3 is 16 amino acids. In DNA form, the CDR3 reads TGTGCCAGCGCCGTTCCGGGAAGGCAGATCTACAATGAGCAGTTCTTC. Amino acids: CASAVPGRQIYNEQFF. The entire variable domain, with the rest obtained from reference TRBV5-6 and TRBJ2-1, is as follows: DAGVTQSPTHLIKTRGQQVTLRCSPKSGHDTVSWYQQALGQGPQFIFQYYEEEERQRGNFPDRFSGHQFPNYSSELNVNALLLGDSALYLCASAVPGRQIYNEQFFGPGTRLTVL.

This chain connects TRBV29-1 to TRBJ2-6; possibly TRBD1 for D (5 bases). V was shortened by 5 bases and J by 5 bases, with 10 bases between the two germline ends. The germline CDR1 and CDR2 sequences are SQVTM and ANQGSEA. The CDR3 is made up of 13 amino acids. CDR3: CSVPGWRANVLTF. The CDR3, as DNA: TGCAGCGTTCCAGGGTGGAGGGCCAACGTCCTGACTTTC.